A selection of T cell receptor beta chains follows, all from one sample in a study of cytomegalovirus exposure and HLA in healthy donors. Clones were read by immunoSEQ multiplex PCR, and TCRdb kept only the in-frame ones, dropping some. With fewer than 70,000 clones in the sample, the ten largest clones hold 3.6%. Sequenced material: PBMCs. The receptors stem from a woman between 18 and 29 years old in good health and CMV-seronegative. The CDR3 runs from the conserved cysteine through the conserved F or W. Fields, in order: J gene, V gene, D gene, CDR3 protein, CDR3 DNA. A D gene is named only where the DNA matches it firmly.

>TRBJ1-1|TRBV6-5|-
CASILQDVAFF
TGTGCCAGCATCCTACAGGATGTAGCTTTCTTT
>TRBJ2-7|TRBV6-5|TRBD1
CASRLSDRVAYEQYF
TGTGCCAGCAGATTATCGGACAGGGTGGCCTACGAGCAGTACTTC
>TRBJ2-2|TRBV5-1|-
CASSPFIGGSNTGELFF
TGCGCCAGCAGCCCCTTCATTGGGGGGTCTAACACCGGGGAGCTGTTTTTT
>TRBJ2-7|TRBV11-2|TRBD2
CASSLGGSTYEQYF
TGTGCCAGCAGCTTAGGCGGGAGTACATACGAGCAGTACTTC
>TRBJ1-1|TRBV9|-
CASSVEGGEAFF
TGTGCCAGCAGCGTAGAAGGGGGTGAAGCTTTCTTT
>TRBJ1-1|TRBV15|-
CATSRTVTNTEAFF
TGTGCCACCAGCAGGACAGTGACGAACACTGAAGCTTTCTTT
>TRBJ1-2|TRBV28|TRBD1
CASRGQGRHIGGYTF
TGTGCCAGCCGCGGACAGGGGCGCCACATAGGAGGCTACACCTTC
>TRBJ2-2|TRBV7-7|-
CASSLDKNTGELFF
TGTGCTAGCAGCTTAGACAAGAACACCGGGGAGCTGTTTTTT
>TRBJ2-7|TRBV27|TRBD2
CASSLRPQTSGSLYEQYF
TGTGCCAGCAGTTTAAGGCCCCAGACTAGCGGGAGTTTGTACGAGCAGTACTTC
>TRBJ1-3|TRBV28|TRBD1
CASSPPHRDRGTIYF
TGTGCCAGCAGTCCCCCCCATCGGGACAGGGGCACCATATATTTT
>TRBJ2-1|TRBV25-1|TRBD1
CASSVSTGTSYNEQFF
TGTGCCAGCAGTGTATCGACAGGGACGTCCTACAATGAGCAGTTCTTC
>TRBJ2-5|TRBV4-1|TRBD2
CASSQIQRGAEETQYF
TGCGCCAGCAGCCAGATACAGCGGGGGGCGGAGGAGACCCAGTACTTC
>TRBJ2-7|TRBV19|-
CASSIAGNEQYF
TGTGCCAGTAGTATTGCGGGGAACGAGCAGTACTTC
>TRBJ1-2|TRBV29-1|TRBD1
CSVDTGGVGGYTF
TGCAGCGTTGATACAGGGGGGGTAGGCGGCTACACCTTC
>TRBJ1-1|TRBV6-1|TRBD1
CASSDYRGNAEAFF
TGTGCCAGCAGTGATTACAGGGGCAACGCTGAAGCTTTCTTT
>TRBJ1-5|TRBV25-1|-
CASMGQGNQPQHF
TGTGCCAGCATGGGGCAGGGCAATCAGCCCCAGCATTTT
>TRBJ2-5|TRBV15|TRBD2
CATRRRGGETQYF
TGTGCCACCAGGAGGCGGGGGGGGGAGACCCAGTACTTC
>TRBJ1-1|TRBV4-2|TRBD1
CASSEWDRGFGEAFF
TGTGCCAGCAGCGAATGGGACAGGGGGTTTGGAGAAGCTTTCTTT
>TRBJ2-7|TRBV15|-
CATSRDAGNYEQYF
TGTGCCACCAGCAGAGACGCAGGGAACTACGAGCAGTACTTC
>TRBJ2-7|TRBV5-1|-
CASSEKRSSANEQYF
TGCGCCAGCAGCGAAAAACGCTCTAGCGCTAACGAGCAGTACTTC
>TRBJ2-3|TRBV7-8|-
CASSSAAGSSTDTQYF
TGTGCCAGCAGCTCAGCGGCAGGGTCCAGCACAGATACGCAGTATTTT
>TRBJ1-1|TRBV6-1|-
CASRNKNTEAFF
TGTGCCAGCAGGAACAAGAACACTGAAGCTTTCTTT
>TRBJ1-1|TRBV6-5|-
CASTASKRGNTEDFF
TGTGCCAGCACTGCATCGAAGAGGGGGAACACTGAAGATTTCTTT
>TRBJ2-3|TRBV7-9|-
CASSPSSGTDTQYF
TGTGCCAGCAGCCCCTCTTCGGGCACAGATACGCAGTATTTT
>TRBJ2-6|TRBV9|-
CASSSSGANVLTF
TGTGCCAGCTCCTCCTCTGGGGCCAACGTCCTGACTTTC
>TRBJ1-1|TRBV5-1|-
CASSPGSTGRNAEAFF
TGCGCCAGCAGCCCTGGGTCGACAGGCCGGAACGCTGAAGCTTTCTTT
>TRBJ1-2|TRBV11-1|TRBD1
CASSVGAGGYGYTF
TGTGCCAGCAGCGTAGGCGCAGGGGGCTATGGCTACACCTTC
>TRBJ1-2|TRBV6-5|TRBD1
CASSWTGRRNYGYTF
TGTGCCAGCAGTTGGACAGGGAGGCGTAACTATGGCTACACCTTC
>TRBJ2-1|TRBV6-1|-
CASSEAETGDYNEQFF
TGTGCCAGCAGTGAAGCGGAGACAGGAGACTACAATGAGCAGTTCTTC
>TRBJ1-6|TRBV5-1|-
CASSLEGGKLGYYNSPLHF
TGCGCCAGCAGCTTGGAAGGCGGGAAACTAGGATACTATAATTCACCCCTCCACTTT
>TRBJ2-7|TRBV20-1|-
CSAPQGTEQYF
TGCAGTGCTCCACAGGGTACAGAGCAGTACTTC
>TRBJ2-3|TRBV18|TRBD1
CASSTRGRYTDTQYF
TGTGCCAGCTCGACCAGGGGGCGGTACACAGATACGCAGTATTTT
>TRBJ1-3|TRBV30|-
CAWSVQSGNTIYF
TGTGCCTGGAGTGTACAGTCTGGAAACACCATATATTTT
>TRBJ2-5|TRBV5-6|-
CASSSEAGAQWETQYF
TGTGCCAGCAGCTCGGAGGCGGGGGCTCAGTGGGAGACCCAGTACTTC
>TRBJ1-2|TRBV30|TRBD1
CAWSFLDRLPYF
TGTGCCTGGAGTTTCTTGGACAGGCTCCCCTATTTC
>TRBJ1-1|TRBV14|TRBD1
CASTGTGGAGEAFF
TGTGCCAGTACCGGGACAGGGGGCGCAGGTGAAGCTTTCTTT
>TRBJ2-2|TRBV19|-
CASKGGGAWTGELFF
TGTGCCAGTAAGGGAGGGGGAGCATGGACCGGGGAGCTGTTTTTT
>TRBJ2-7|TRBV4-1|-
CASSSPRGTYEQYF
TGCGCCAGCAGCTCACCCCGGGGAACCTACGAGCAGTACTTC
>TRBJ1-2|TRBV30|TRBD1
CAWAPDRVGDGYTF
TGTGCCTGGGCCCCGGACAGGGTAGGCGATGGCTACACCTTC
>TRBJ2-1|TRBV7-9|TRBD1
CASSVRDRAHEQFF
TGTGCCAGCAGCGTCCGGGACAGGGCCCATGAGCAGTTCTTC
>TRBJ2-7|TRBV4-2|-
CASSQVPRAPVYEQYF
TGTGCCAGCAGCCAAGTTCCCAGGGCGCCTGTCTACGAGCAGTACTTC
>TRBJ2-7|TRBV10-2|TRBD1
CASRGDSEQYF
TGCGCCAGCAGGGGGGACAGCGAGCAGTACTTC
>TRBJ1-2|TRBV4-1|TRBD1
CASSQEGQGGGYTF
TGCGCCAGCAGCCAAGAGGGACAGGGTGGAGGCTACACCTTC
>TRBJ1-5|TRBV29-1|TRBD1
CSAGQGKNQPQHF
TGCAGCGCAGGACAGGGGAAGAATCAGCCCCAGCATTTT
>TRBJ1-1|TRBV18|-
CASSQRQDNTEAFF
TGTGCCAGCTCACAAAGACAGGACAACACTGAAGCTTTCTTT
>TRBJ2-7|TRBV15|-
CATSRDPGLSYEQYF
TGTGCCACCAGCAGAGATCCTGGGCTTTCCTACGAGCAGTACTTC
>TRBJ1-1|TRBV30|-
CAWSVWSTAAFF
TGTGCCTGGAGTGTATGGTCTACAGCAGCTTTCTTT
>TRBJ1-5|TRBV30|-
CAWSVIAGDQPQHF
TGTGCCTGGAGTGTTATCGCAGGCGATCAGCCCCAGCATTTT
>TRBJ1-5|TRBV19|-
CASSPRQGIGNQPQHF
TGTGCCAGTAGTCCCCGGCAGGGGATTGGCAATCAGCCCCAGCATTTT
>TRBJ1-2|TRBV9|TRBD1
CAGSVGQGTNYGYTF
TGTGCCGGCAGCGTGGGACAGGGAACTAACTATGGCTACACCTTC
>TRBJ2-6|TRBV5-5|-
CASSLEGVTSGANVLTF
TGTGCCAGCAGCTTGGAGGGGGTTACCTCTGGGGCCAACGTCCTGACTTTC
>TRBJ2-7|TRBV19|TRBD2
CASSKGLGGVGSEKLQYF
TGTGCCAGTAGCAAGGGGTTGGGGGGGGTTGGATCGGAAAAGTTGCAGTACTTC
>TRBJ1-5|TRBV12-1|-
CASSAGGRDSNQPQHF
TGTGCCAGCAGCGCTGGCGGCAGGGATAGCAATCAGCCCCAGCATTTT
>TRBJ1-2|TRBV6-5|-
CASSRTGFGNYGYTF
TGTGCCAGCAGTCGTACAGGGTTTGGAAACTATGGCTACACCTTC